The rows below give T cell receptor beta chains drawn from one sample of a study of T cell repertoires in cytomegalovirus infection. Antigens of these TCRs are unknown. Each CDR3 protein gets one entry after TCRdb re-called the reads with MiXCR. The sample shows tens of thousands of distinct CDR3 sequences, about a fifth of them seen only once. The input for sequencing was CD8+ T cells from cultured PBMCs, taken from culture after CMV antigen stimulation. These TCRs come from a human donor in good health (CMV status not recorded). Some clones in this sample may be carry-over from other donors' samples. CDR3s include the opening cysteine and the closing phenylalanine or tryptophan. D genes are given only for firm matches. Clone size is given for some rows only: seen once, a few or many times, or a class if the clone is expanded.

d_gene: -; j_gene: TRBJ2-6; v_gene: TRBV4-3; abundance: -; CDR3nt: TGCGCCAGCAGCCAAGACAGCTCTGGGGCCAACGGCCTGACTTTC; CDR3aa: CASSQDSSGANGLTF
d_gene: -; j_gene: TRBJ2-7; v_gene: TRBV12-3/TRBV12-4; abundance: -; CDR3nt: TGTGCCAGCAGTCAATATAGCGAGCAGTACTTC; CDR3aa: CASSQYSEQYF
d_gene: -; j_gene: TRBJ1-1; v_gene: TRBV7-2; abundance: -; CDR3nt: TGTGCCAGCAGCCCAGGGACACGGGCTAGAAGTGAAGCTTTCTTT; CDR3aa: CASSPGTRARSEAFF
d_gene: -; j_gene: TRBJ2-7; v_gene: TRBV28; abundance: once; CDR3nt: TGTGCCAGCAGTTTTGGTGGGGCCCGGGATGAGCAGTACTTC; CDR3aa: CASSFGGARDEQYF
d_gene: -; j_gene: TRBJ1-4; v_gene: TRBV7-8; abundance: few; CDR3nt: TGTGCCAGCAGCTCAGAGCAGAGGTTAACTAATGAAAAACTGTTTTTT; CDR3aa: CASSSEQRLTNEKLFF
d_gene: -; j_gene: TRBJ1-6; v_gene: TRBV7-2; abundance: -; CDR3nt: TGTGCCAGCAGCTTAGAATTTCGTACGGGCGCCGGTGGAGTACCCCTCCACTTT; CDR3aa: CASSLEFRTGAGGVPLHF
d_gene: TRBD1; j_gene: TRBJ2-7; v_gene: TRBV7-9; abundance: -; CDR3nt: TGTGCCAGCAGCGGGACAGCCTACGAGCAGTACTTC; CDR3aa: CASSGTAYEQYF
d_gene: -; j_gene: TRBJ2-7; v_gene: TRBV10-3; abundance: -; CDR3nt: TGTGCCATCAGGGCGGGGAGCAACTACGAGCAGTACTTC; CDR3aa: CAIRAGSNYEQYF
d_gene: -; j_gene: TRBJ1-2; v_gene: TRBV4-2; abundance: -; CDR3nt: TGTGCCAGCAGCCCCGCCGCTAACTATGGCTACACCTTC; CDR3aa: CASSPAANYGYTF
d_gene: TRBD1; j_gene: TRBJ1-2; v_gene: TRBV10-3; abundance: few; CDR3nt: TGTGCCATCAGTATCGGGACAGAATATGGCTACACCTTC; CDR3aa: CAISIGTEYGYTF
d_gene: -; j_gene: TRBJ2-5; v_gene: TRBV6-2/TRBV6-3; abundance: -; CDR3nt: TGTGCCAGCAGTTGGGGCGTCGGTGGGGAGACCCAGTACTTC; CDR3aa: CASSWGVGGETQYF
d_gene: TRBD2; j_gene: TRBJ2-3; v_gene: TRBV7-2; abundance: -; CDR3nt: TGTGCCAGCAGCACAACTAGCGGGGTAGATACGCAGTATTTT; CDR3aa: CASSTTSGVDTQYF
d_gene: -; j_gene: TRBJ2-7; v_gene: TRBV7-6; abundance: few; CDR3nt: TGTGCCAGCAGCTTTGCCCCGGGGAACGAGCAGTACTTC; CDR3aa: CASSFAPGNEQYF
d_gene: TRBD1; j_gene: TRBJ1-4; v_gene: TRBV7-9; abundance: many; CDR3nt: TGTGCCAGCAGCCCGACAGGGGTGGCGGAAAAACTGTTTTTT; CDR3aa: CASSPTGVAEKLFF
d_gene: -; j_gene: TRBJ2-7; v_gene: TRBV6-5; abundance: many; CDR3nt: TGTGCCAGCAGTTACGGGCAGGGCTTCTACGAGCAGTACTTC; CDR3aa: CASSYGQGFYEQYF
d_gene: -; j_gene: TRBJ1-1; v_gene: TRBV7-9; abundance: -; CDR3nt: TGTGCCAGCAGCCTGTCAACAGAAGCTTTCTTT; CDR3aa: CASSLSTEAFF
d_gene: TRBD2; j_gene: TRBJ2-1; v_gene: TRBV7-2; abundance: few; CDR3nt: TGTGCCAGCAGCTCATTGGGGGGGGGCTACAATGAGCAGTTCTTC; CDR3aa: CASSSLGGGYNEQFF
d_gene: TRBD2; j_gene: TRBJ2-3; v_gene: TRBV7-9; abundance: -; CDR3nt: TGTGCCAGCAGCATGCGGACTAGCGGGGGGGTGCATACGCAGTATTTT; CDR3aa: CASSMRTSGGVHTQYF
d_gene: -; j_gene: TRBJ1-1; v_gene: TRBV7-2; abundance: -; CDR3nt: TGTGCCAGCAGCCCCTGGGACGGTTTTTCGGCAGCTTTCTTT; CDR3aa: CASSPWDGFSAAFF
d_gene: -; j_gene: TRBJ2-5; v_gene: TRBV4-1; abundance: -; CDR3nt: TGCGCCAGCAGCCAAGATGGGGGCGCCGATGTGACCCAGTACTTC; CDR3aa: CASSQDGGADVTQYF
d_gene: -; j_gene: TRBJ2-6; v_gene: TRBV7-6; abundance: few; CDR3nt: TGTGCCGGAGGGGGGCCTGGGGCCAACGTCCTGACTTTC; CDR3aa: CAGGGPGANVLTF
d_gene: -; j_gene: TRBJ2-2; v_gene: TRBV7-2; abundance: -; CDR3nt: TGTGCCAGCAGCTTAACGAGAAGTTCAGCCGGGGAGCTGTTTTTT; CDR3aa: CASSLTRSSAGELFF
d_gene: -; j_gene: TRBJ2-6; v_gene: TRBV14; abundance: few; CDR3nt: TGTGCCAGCAGCCAATTCCGGCAGCTCAGCTCTGGGGCCAACGTCCTGACTTTC; CDR3aa: CASSQFRQLSSGANVLTF
d_gene: TRBD2; j_gene: TRBJ2-1; v_gene: TRBV7-2; abundance: few; CDR3nt: TGTGCCAGCAGCTACCCTAGCGGGGGGGTCTCCTACAATGAGCAGTTCTTC; CDR3aa: CASSYPSGGVSYNEQFF
d_gene: TRBD1; j_gene: TRBJ1-2; v_gene: TRBV10-2; abundance: few; CDR3nt: TGCGCCAGCCACCCGACAGGGGAATATGGCTACACCTTC; CDR3aa: CASHPTGEYGYTF
d_gene: -; j_gene: TRBJ2-7; v_gene: TRBV7-9; abundance: many; CDR3nt: TGTGCCAGCAGCCGCGGGGACCCCGAGCAGTACTTC; CDR3aa: CASSRGDPEQYF
d_gene: -; j_gene: TRBJ2-3; v_gene: TRBV12-5; abundance: -; CDR3nt: TGTGCTAGTGGTTTGTCCTCATGGGATACGCAGTATTTT; CDR3aa: CASGLSSWDTQYF
d_gene: -; j_gene: TRBJ1-3; v_gene: TRBV12-3/TRBV12-4; abundance: few; CDR3nt: TGTGCCAGCAGGGCACCCCAGGGCTTCTCTGGAAACACCATATATTTT; CDR3aa: CASRAPQGFSGNTIYF
d_gene: -; j_gene: TRBJ1-1; v_gene: TRBV28; abundance: many; CDR3nt: TGTGCCAGCAGAGAACTCTACGGGGGCAGCACTGAAGCTTTCTTT; CDR3aa: CASRELYGGSTEAFF
d_gene: TRBD1; j_gene: TRBJ2-7; v_gene: TRBV7-2; abundance: -; CDR3nt: TGTGCCAGCAGCTACCAAGACAGGGGAAACTACGAGCAGTACTTC; CDR3aa: CASSYQDRGNYEQYF
d_gene: -; j_gene: TRBJ2-6; v_gene: TRBV6-6; abundance: many; CDR3nt: TGTGCCAGCAGTTCAGCAGCCGGGGCCAACGTCCTGACTTTC; CDR3aa: CASSSAAGANVLTF
d_gene: -; j_gene: TRBJ2-1; v_gene: TRBV2; abundance: -; CDR3nt: TGTGCCAGCAGTGAAGGAAGAACATTTACCTACAATGAGCAGTTCTTC; CDR3aa: CASSEGRTFTYNEQFF
d_gene: TRBD1; j_gene: TRBJ2-7; v_gene: TRBV11-1; abundance: -; CDR3nt: TGTGCCAGCAGCCAGACAGGGCGAACCTACGAGCAGTACTTC; CDR3aa: CASSQTGRTYEQYF
d_gene: TRBD1; j_gene: TRBJ1-6; v_gene: TRBV28; abundance: -; CDR3nt: TGTGCCAGCAGGCGGCAGGGGGTTGGTAATTCACCCCTCCACTTT; CDR3aa: CASRRQGVGNSPLHF
d_gene: -; j_gene: TRBJ2-3; v_gene: TRBV6-1; abundance: few; CDR3nt: TGTGCCAGCAGTGCCCCAGGGGCAGCGGGAGATACGCAGTATTTT; CDR3aa: CASSAPGAAGDTQYF
d_gene: TRBD2; j_gene: TRBJ2-7; v_gene: TRBV27; abundance: few; CDR3nt: TGTGCCAGCAGTTTCGGACTAGCGGGAGTTAACGAGCAGTACTTC; CDR3aa: CASSFGLAGVNEQYF
d_gene: TRBD2; j_gene: TRBJ2-7; v_gene: TRBV7-6; abundance: -; CDR3nt: TGTGCCAGCAGCTTGGGACTAGCGGGAGCAGGGGAGCAGTACTTC; CDR3aa: CASSLGLAGAGEQYF
d_gene: -; j_gene: TRBJ2-5; v_gene: TRBV7-8; abundance: -; CDR3nt: TGTGCCAGCAGTTGGAGGGAGACCCAGTACTTC; CDR3aa: CASSWRETQYF
d_gene: -; j_gene: TRBJ1-2; v_gene: TRBV7-2; abundance: few; CDR3nt: TGTGCCAGCAGCTCCCAGGGTCAGAGCGATGGCTACACCTTC; CDR3aa: CASSSQGQSDGYTF
d_gene: -; j_gene: TRBJ1-1; v_gene: TRBV5-6; abundance: -; CDR3nt: TGTGCCAGCAGCTTGGGGGGGGAGGAAGCTTTCTTT; CDR3aa: CASSLGGEEAFF
d_gene: -; j_gene: TRBJ2-2; v_gene: TRBV12-5; abundance: few; CDR3nt: TGTGCTAGTGGTTTGTGGACCAACACCGGGGAGCTGTTTTTT; CDR3aa: CASGLWTNTGELFF
d_gene: TRBD1; j_gene: TRBJ2-7; v_gene: TRBV27; abundance: -; CDR3nt: TGTGCCAGCGGGACAGGGGCCTACGAGCAGTACTTC; CDR3aa: CASGTGAYEQYF
d_gene: -; j_gene: TRBJ2-3; v_gene: TRBV7-3; abundance: many; CDR3nt: TGTGCCAGCAGCTTCGGGGTAGGAAAAGATACGCAGTATTTT; CDR3aa: CASSFGVGKDTQYF
d_gene: TRBD2; j_gene: TRBJ2-1; v_gene: TRBV7-2; abundance: few; CDR3nt: TGTGCCAGCAGCCCGTACACTGTAGCGGGGGGACGCAATGAGCAGTTCTTC; CDR3aa: CASSPYTVAGGRNEQFF
d_gene: -; j_gene: TRBJ1-1; v_gene: TRBV28; abundance: -; CDR3nt: TGTGCCAGCAGTTTCGATTGGGGGGCAACGACAGTGAACACTGAAGCTTTCTTT; CDR3aa: CASSFDWGATTVNTEAFF
d_gene: -; j_gene: TRBJ2-1; v_gene: TRBV11-2; abundance: -; CDR3nt: TGTGCCAGCAGCTTAGAAGACAAGCGGGATGAGCAGTTCTTC; CDR3aa: CASSLEDKRDEQFF
d_gene: TRBD1; j_gene: TRBJ2-3; v_gene: TRBV7-2; abundance: few; CDR3nt: TGTGCCAGCAGCCCTGGGACAGGGGGACATACGCAGTATTTT; CDR3aa: CASSPGTGGHTQYF
d_gene: TRBD1; j_gene: TRBJ1-2; v_gene: TRBV6-5; abundance: -; CDR3nt: TGTGCCAGCAGTCGAACGACAGGGCCACGCTATGGCTACACCTTC; CDR3aa: CASSRTTGPRYGYTF
d_gene: TRBD1; j_gene: TRBJ1-2; v_gene: TRBV7-8; abundance: -; CDR3nt: TGTGCCAGCAGCTTAGCGAGGGGACAGGTGGACTATGGCTACACCTTC; CDR3aa: CASSLARGQVDYGYTF
d_gene: TRBD2; j_gene: TRBJ2-5; v_gene: TRBV7-6; abundance: once; CDR3nt: TGTGCCAGCAGTCGACTAGCGGGAGCCACCCAAGAGACCCAGTACTTC; CDR3aa: CASSRLAGATQETQYF
d_gene: -; j_gene: TRBJ2-7; v_gene: TRBV10-3; abundance: few; CDR3nt: TGTGCCATCAGTGAAAGTGTACGCCACGAGCAGTACTTC; CDR3aa: CAISESVRHEQYF
d_gene: -; j_gene: TRBJ1-3; v_gene: TRBV7-9; abundance: many; CDR3nt: TGTGCCAGCAGCTTAAGCCGGGCTCGGTCTGGAAACACCATATATTTT; CDR3aa: CASSLSRARSGNTIYF
d_gene: -; j_gene: TRBJ1-4; v_gene: TRBV6-5; abundance: few; CDR3nt: TGTGCCAGCAGTTCAGGGATAGGGAATGAAAAACTGTTTTTT; CDR3aa: CASSSGIGNEKLFF
d_gene: TRBD2; j_gene: TRBJ2-1; v_gene: TRBV4-3; abundance: -; CDR3nt: TGCGCCAGCAGCCAAGGCCCTAGCGGGGGGGTAAAAGAGCAGTTCTTC; CDR3aa: CASSQGPSGGVKEQFF
d_gene: -; j_gene: TRBJ2-2; v_gene: TRBV7-2; abundance: few; CDR3nt: TGTGCCAGCAGCTTAGTAGGGGTACGGGGCGCCAGGGCCGGGGAGCTGTTTTTT; CDR3aa: CASSLVGVRGARAGELFF
d_gene: -; j_gene: TRBJ2-5; v_gene: TRBV5-4; abundance: -; CDR3nt: TGTGCCAGCAGCTTGGTCGGTAGCGGCTCCTCGTACCAAGAGACCCAGTACTTC; CDR3aa: CASSLVGSGSSYQETQYF
d_gene: -; j_gene: TRBJ1-5; v_gene: TRBV6-5; abundance: -; CDR3nt: TGTGCCAGCAGTTACTCCGGGGGCGCCGGTCAGCCCCAGCATTTT; CDR3aa: CASSYSGGAGQPQHF
d_gene: TRBD1; j_gene: TRBJ2-7; v_gene: TRBV7-8; abundance: few; CDR3nt: TGTGCCAGCAGCGGCTTGACAGGGTCCTACGAGCAGTACTTC; CDR3aa: CASSGLTGSYEQYF
d_gene: TRBD2; j_gene: TRBJ2-3; v_gene: TRBV10-3; abundance: few; CDR3nt: TGTGCCATACCACTAGCGGGGGTAACCCAAGATACGCAGTATTTT; CDR3aa: CAIPLAGVTQDTQYF